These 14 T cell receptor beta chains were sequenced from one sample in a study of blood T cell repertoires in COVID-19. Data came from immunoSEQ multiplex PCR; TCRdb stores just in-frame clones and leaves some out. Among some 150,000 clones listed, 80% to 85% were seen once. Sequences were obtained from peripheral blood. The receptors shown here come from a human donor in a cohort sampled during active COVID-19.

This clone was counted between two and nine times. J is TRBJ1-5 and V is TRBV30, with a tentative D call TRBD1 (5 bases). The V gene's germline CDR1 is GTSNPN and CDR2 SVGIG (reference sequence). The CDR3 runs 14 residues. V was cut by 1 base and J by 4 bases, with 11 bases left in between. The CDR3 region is CAWSGRQSNQPQHF. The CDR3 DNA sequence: TGTGCCTGGAGTGGCCGACAGTCTAATCAGCCCCAGCATTTT.

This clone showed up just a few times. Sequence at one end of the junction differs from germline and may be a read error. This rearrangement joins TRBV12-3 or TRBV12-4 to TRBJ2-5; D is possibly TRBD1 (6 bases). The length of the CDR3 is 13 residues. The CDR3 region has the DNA TGTGCCAGCGGACAAACAGGGTTGGAGAGCCAGTACTTC. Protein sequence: CASGQTGLESQYF.

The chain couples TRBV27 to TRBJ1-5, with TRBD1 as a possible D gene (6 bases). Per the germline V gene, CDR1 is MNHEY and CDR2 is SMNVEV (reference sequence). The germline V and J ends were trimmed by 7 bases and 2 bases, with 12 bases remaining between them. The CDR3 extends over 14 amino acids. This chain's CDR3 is CASTPGGGNQPQHF. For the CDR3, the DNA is TGTGCCAGCACCCCGGGGGGCGGCAATCAGCCCCAGCATTTT.

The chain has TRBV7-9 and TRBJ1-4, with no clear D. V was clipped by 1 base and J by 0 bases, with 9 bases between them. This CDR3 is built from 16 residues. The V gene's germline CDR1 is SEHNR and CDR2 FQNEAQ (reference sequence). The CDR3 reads CASSLGPGATNEKLFF. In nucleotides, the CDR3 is TGTGCCAGCAGCTTAGGACCGGGTGCAACTAATGAAAAACTGTTTTTT.

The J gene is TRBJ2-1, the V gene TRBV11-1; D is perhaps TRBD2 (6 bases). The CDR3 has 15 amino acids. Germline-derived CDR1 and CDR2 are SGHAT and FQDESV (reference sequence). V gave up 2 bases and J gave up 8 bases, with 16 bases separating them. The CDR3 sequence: CASSLFLGLRDEQFF. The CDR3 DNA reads TGTGCCAGCAGCTTATTCTTGGGACTTAGGGATGAGCAGTTCTTC.

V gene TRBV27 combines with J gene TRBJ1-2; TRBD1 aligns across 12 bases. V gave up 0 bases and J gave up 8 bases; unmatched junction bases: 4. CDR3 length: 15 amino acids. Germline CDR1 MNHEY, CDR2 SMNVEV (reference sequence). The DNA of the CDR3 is TGTGCCAGCAGTTTATCGGGGGGGACAGGGGGCGGCTACACCTTC. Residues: CASSLSGGTGGGYTF.

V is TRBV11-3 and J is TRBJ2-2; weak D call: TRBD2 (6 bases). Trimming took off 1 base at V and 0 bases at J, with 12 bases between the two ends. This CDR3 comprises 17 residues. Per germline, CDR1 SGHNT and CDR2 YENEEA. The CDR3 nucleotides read TGTGCCAGCAGCTTAGCGGTGACTAGGGCGAACACCGGGGAGCTGTTTTTT. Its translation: CASSLAVTRANTGELFF.

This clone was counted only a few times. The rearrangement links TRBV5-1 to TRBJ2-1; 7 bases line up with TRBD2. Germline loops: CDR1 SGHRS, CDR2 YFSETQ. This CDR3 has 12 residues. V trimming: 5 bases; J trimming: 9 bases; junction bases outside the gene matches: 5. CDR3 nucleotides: TGCGCCAGCAGGGAGGGGAGGGGTGAGCAGTTCTTC. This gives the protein CASREGRGEQFF.

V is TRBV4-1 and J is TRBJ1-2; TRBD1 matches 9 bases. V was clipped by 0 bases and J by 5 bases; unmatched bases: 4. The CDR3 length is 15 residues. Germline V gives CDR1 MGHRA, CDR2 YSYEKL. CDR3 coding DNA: TGCGCCAGCAGCCAAGAGGGGACAGGGAAGTATGGCTACACCTTC. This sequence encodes CASSQEGTGKYGYTF.

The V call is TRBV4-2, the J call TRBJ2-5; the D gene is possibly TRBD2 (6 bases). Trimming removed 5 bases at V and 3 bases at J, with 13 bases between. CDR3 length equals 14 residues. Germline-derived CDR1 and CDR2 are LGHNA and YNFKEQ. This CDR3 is CASSTRDSEETQYF. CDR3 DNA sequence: TGTGCCAGCAGCACCCGGGACTCCGAAGAGACCCAGTACTTC.

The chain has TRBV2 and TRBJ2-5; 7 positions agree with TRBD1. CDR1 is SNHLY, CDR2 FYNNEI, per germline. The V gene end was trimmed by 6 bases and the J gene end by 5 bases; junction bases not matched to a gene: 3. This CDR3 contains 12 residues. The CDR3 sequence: CASRNRGETQYF. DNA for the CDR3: TGTGCCAGCAGAAACAGGGGCGAGACCCAGTACTTC.

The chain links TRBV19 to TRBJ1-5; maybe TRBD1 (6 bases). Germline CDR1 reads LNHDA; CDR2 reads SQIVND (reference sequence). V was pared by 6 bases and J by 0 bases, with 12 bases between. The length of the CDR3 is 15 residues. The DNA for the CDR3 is TGTGCCAGTAGGAGACAGGCAGATAGCAATCAGCCCCAGCATTTT. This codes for CASRRQADSNQPQHF.

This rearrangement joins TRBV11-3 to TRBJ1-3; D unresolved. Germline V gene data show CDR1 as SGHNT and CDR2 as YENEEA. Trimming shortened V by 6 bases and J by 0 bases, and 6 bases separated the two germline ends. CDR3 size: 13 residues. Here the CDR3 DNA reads TGTGCCAGCAGTGCGAGCTCTGGAAACACCATATATTTT. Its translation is CASSASSGNTIYF.

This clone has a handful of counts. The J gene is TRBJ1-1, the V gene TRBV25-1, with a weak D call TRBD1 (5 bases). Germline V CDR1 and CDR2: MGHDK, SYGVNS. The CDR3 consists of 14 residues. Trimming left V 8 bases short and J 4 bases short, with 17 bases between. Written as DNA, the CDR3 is TGTGCCAGCGGACCGCAGGGATATGGCACTGAAGCTTTCTTT. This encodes CASGPQGYGTEAFF.